Following are 26 T cell receptor beta chains from one sample sequenced in a study of T cells in Graves' hyperthyroidism and ophthalmopathy. Amplification of TCR beta CDR3 regions was performed using RNA transcripts as template. Researchers ran a first-round RT-PCR on the TCR CDR3 using the HTBI primer set. TCRdb reprocessed the multiplex PCR reads with MiXCR, giving one entry per CDR3 protein. The top ten hold around 9.3% of the sample, which has 750,000 to 950,000 distinct CDR3 sequences, 35% to 40% seen once. Material: blood. These receptors all stem from a man younger than 35 with Graves' hyperthyroidism.

There are a few counts of this clonotype. This chain uses TRBV6-5 with TRBJ1-6; 8 bases map to TRBD1. CDR1 is MNHEY, CDR2 SVGAGI, per germline. Losses at the gene ends were 6 bases for V and 8 bases for J; bases not matched to a gene: 6. CDR3 size: 14 residues. The chain's CDR3 is CASRPDRADSPLHF. CDR3 DNA: TGTGCCAGCAGGCCGGACAGGGCAGATTCACCCCTCCACTTT.

This clonotype has just a few counts. The chain joins TRBV7-9 to TRBJ2-5; perhaps TRBD2 as D (7 bases). Trimming left V 4 bases short and J 0 bases short, with 18 bases between. The CDR3 runs to 17 residues. Germline V gene sequence: CDR1 SEHNR, CDR2 FQNEAQ (reference sequence). The CDR3 reads CASSYLPGGPYQETQYF. The CDR3, as DNA: TGTGCCAGCAGCTACCTACCGGGGGGCCCGTACCAAGAGACCCAGTACTTC.

This chain joins TRBV7-9 and TRBJ1-2; 7 positions match TRBD1. V was clipped by 5 bases and J by 2 bases; unmatched bases: 5. Germline loops: CDR1 SEHNR, CDR2 FQNEAQ (reference sequence). CDR3 size: 14 residues. CDR3 sequence: CASSGDSLNYGYTF. CDR3 in DNA: TGTGCCAGCAGCGGGGACAGTCTCAACTATGGCTACACCTTC.

In its sample, this clonotype was seen many times. The chain uses TRBV7-3 and TRBJ2-7; TRBD1 aligns across 8 bases. CDR3 length equals 14 residues. Germline trimming cut 3 bases from V and 5 bases from J; bases unmatched to any gene: 6. Germline values: CDR1 SGHTA, CDR2 FQGTGA. The CDR3 reads CASSLGTGGNEQYF. CDR3 nucleotides: TGTGCCAGCAGCTTGGGGACAGGTGGCAACGAGCAGTACTTC.

The chain combines TRBV2 with TRBJ1-1, with D uncertain. The germline gives CDR1 SNHLY, CDR2 FYNNEI. The CDR3 loop spans 14 amino acids. V lost 6 bases, J lost 0 bases, and 11 bases lay in between. CDR3 nucleotide sequence: TGTGCCAGCAGCGGTAGGGTGGTGAACACTGAAGCTTTCTTT. This encodes CASSGRVVNTEAFF. Complete variable domain (other parts from reference TRBV2 and TRBJ1-1): EPEVTQTPSHQVTQMGQEVILRCVPISNHLYFYWYRQILGQKVEFLVSFYNNEISEKSEIFDDQFSVERPDGSNFTLKIRSTKLEDSAMYFCASSGRVVNTEAFFGQGTRLTVV.

This clonotype came up once. J is TRBJ2-5 and V is TRBV7-2; a possible D gene is TRBD1 (5 bases). Between the trimmed V and J ends, which lost 1 base and 5 bases, there was a span of 20 bases. Germline loops: CDR1 SGHTA, CDR2 FQGNSA. CDR3 size: 17 residues. CDR3 coding DNA: TGTGCCAGCAGCTTAGGGCTATACACAGGCCGTACGGAGACCCAGTACTTC. Protein: CASSLGLYTGRTETQYF.

The rearrangement joins TRBV6-5 to TRBJ1-2; TRBD1 matches 10 bases. With V trimmed by 5 bases and J by 6 bases, 9 bases remained unmatched. The CDR3 has 15 residues. Germline V gene sequence: CDR1 MNHEY, CDR2 SVGAGI. The chain's CDR3 is CASSPQTGGSNGYTF. CDR3 nucleotides: TGTGCCAGCAGTCCTCAGACAGGGGGCTCAAATGGCTACACCTTC.

This clonotype was seen a few times. V is TRBV4-1 and J is TRBJ2-5, with D unclear. The CDR3 is 13 amino acids. Germline lookup yields CDR1 MGHRA and CDR2 YSYEKL. V lost 0 bases and J 5 bases, leaving 7 bases between the germline ends. CDR3: CASSQDRWETQYF. Here the CDR3 DNA reads TGCGCCAGCAGCCAAGATCGGTGGGAGACCCAGTACTTC.

This clonotype was recorded at least ten times. The V gene is TRBV20-1, the J gene TRBJ1-1; D gene uncertain. The CDR3 is made up of 13 amino acids. Germline V gene lookup returns CDR1 DFQATT and CDR2 SNEGSKA (reference sequence). Trimming left V 6 bases short and J 2 bases short, with 13 bases between. CDR3 loop: CSARRDPNTEAFF. The CDR3 coding sequence is TGCAGTGCCCGCAGAGACCCAAACACTGAAGCTTTCTTT.

The chain employs TRBV6-5 and TRBJ1-4; D possibly corresponds to TRBD1 (5 bases). V lost 6 bases to trimming and J lost 3 bases, with 11 bases between them. Germline lookup yields CDR1 MNHEY and CDR2 SVGAGI. The CDR3 is made up of 14 amino acids. CDR3 residues: CASRGTASNEKLFF. For the CDR3, the DNA is TGTGCCAGCAGGGGGACCGCCTCTAATGAAAAACTGTTTTTT.

The chain combines TRBV10-3 with TRBJ2-2; D gene uncertain. V dropped 11 bases and J dropped 6 bases, with 7 bases sitting between them. Germline loops: CDR1 ENHRY, CDR2 SYGVKD. This CDR3 is built from 10 residues. The CDR3 sequence is CAPIPGELFF. For the CDR3, the DNA is TGTGCCCCGATCCCCGGGGAGCTGTTTTTT.

Turning to this clonotype: Being one base from a much bigger clone, this may be a read error. The chain links TRBV10-3 to TRBJ2-7; D unclear. The germline V gene has CDR1 ENHRY and CDR2 SYGVKD. Trimming removed 3 bases from V and 6 bases from J, with 21 bases in between. This CDR3 is built from 16 residues. The CDR3 nucleotides are TGTGCCATCAGTGACCCCTCCTATCCGGAAGTCTGCGAGCAGTACTTC. Its protein product is CAISDPSYPEVCEQYF.

J is TRBJ2-5 and V is TRBV4-1; no definite D call. The CDR3 length is 16 residues. The V end was cut by 1 base, the J end by 5 bases, with 17 bases between. Germline CDR1 is MGHRA and CDR2 is YSYEKL. The CDR3 loop reads CASSQVGRDSWETQYF. The CDR3 region has the DNA TGCGCCAGCAGCCAAGTTGGTAGGGATTCGTGGGAGACCCAGTACTTC.

The CDR3 reads CASSALGHEQYF. In DNA, the CDR3 is TGTGCCAGCTCCGCCCTGGGCCACGAGCAGTACTTC. J is TRBJ2-7 and V is TRBV12-5; D gene uncertain. Germline CDR1 reads LGHNT; CDR2 reads FRNRAP. This CDR3 region has 12 residues.

This clonotype has just a few counts. V is TRBV6-1 and J is TRBJ1-5; D ambiguous. V dropped 0 bases and J dropped 6 bases, with 9 bases sitting between them. The germline gives CDR1 MNHNS, CDR2 SASEGT. This CDR3 comprises 14 residues. CDR3 sequence reads: CASSEAPSPQPQHF. The CDR3 DNA is TGTGCCAGCAGTGAAGCGCCCTCACCTCAGCCCCAGCATTTT.

This clonotype was picked up a small number of times. V and J are TRBV7-2 and TRBJ2-7, with D maybe TRBD2 (5 bases). The V end lost 5 bases, the J end lost 0 bases, and 11 bases lay between the germline ends. The CDR3 covers 14 residues. CDR1 and CDR2 from the germline V gene are SGHTA and FQGNSA. The CDR3 nucleotides are TGTGCCAGCAGCGAAGAGAGGGCCTCCTACGAGCAGTACTTC. Amino acid sequence: CASSEERASYEQYF.

The V and J genes are TRBV7-9 and TRBJ1-4, with D uncertain. V lost 3 bases, J lost 0 bases, and 8 bases lay in between. CDR3 size: 15 residues. Germline CDR1 and CDR2: SEHNR and FQNEAQ (reference sequence). The CDR3 coding sequence is TGTGCCAGCAGCTTTTCGAGTTCAACTAATGAAAAACTGTTTTTT. Translation gives CASSFSSSTNEKLFF.

Comment on this clonotype: A junction end diverges from the germline sequence, so it may reflect a read error. The chain carries TRBV12-3 or TRBV12-4 and TRBJ2-7; D is perhaps TRBD2 (6 bases). The CDR3 extends over 13 amino acids. CDR3 sequence reads: CANSLADRYEQYF. For the CDR3, the DNA is TGTGCCAACAGTTTAGCGGATAGGTACGAGCAGTACTTC.

This clonotype was seen at least ten times. This chain links TRBV7-6 with TRBJ1-2, with 8 bases matching TRBD1. The CDR3 is 13 residues long. CDR1 and CDR2 from the germline V gene are SGHVS and FNYEAQ. Trimming removed 6 bases from V and 6 bases from J; junction bases left unmatched: 6. This CDR3 reads CASSADRGDGYTF. The CDR3 DNA follows: TGTGCCAGCAGTGCCGACAGGGGTGATGGCTACACCTTC.

This clonotype has ten or more counts. The V and J genes are TRBV7-8 and TRBJ1-6; maybe TRBD1 (6 bases). V was shortened by 1 base and J by 7 bases, with 8 bases between the two germline ends. CDR1 SGHVS and CDR2 FQNEAQ come from the germline V gene. This CDR3 contains 14 residues. The CDR3 region has the DNA TGTGCCAGCAGCTTAGATACAGGGAATTCACCCCTCCACTTT. This encodes CASSLDTGNSPLHF. Variable domain in full (rest from reference TRBV7-8 and TRBJ1-6): GAGVSQSPRYKVAKRGQDVALRCDPISGHVSLFWYQQALGQGPEFLTYFQNEAQLDKSGLPSDRFFAERPEGSVSTLKIQRTQQEDSAVYLCASSLDTGNSPLHFGNGTRLTVT.

This clonotype was found many times. The chain carries TRBV7-9 and TRBJ2-7, with no clear D. The CDR3 runs 14 residues. The germline V gene has CDR1 SEHNR and CDR2 FQNEAQ (reference sequence). The V gene lost 5 bases and the J gene lost 0 bases, with 11 bases spanning the gap. The CDR3 sequence is CASSQTDVSYEQYF. The CDR3 nucleotides are TGTGCCAGCAGCCAAACGGACGTCTCCTACGAGCAGTACTTC.

The chain has TRBV4-1 and TRBJ1-5; 7 bases are shared with TRBD1. V gave up 0 bases and J gave up 6 bases; unmatched junction bases: 8. The CDR3 sequence is 16 residues long. The germline CDR1 and CDR2 sequences are MGHRA and YSYEKL. The CDR3 nucleotides are TGCGCCAGCAGCCAAGATAACAGGGGAGGGAGTCAGCCCCAGCATTTT. Its translation is CASSQDNRGGSQPQHF.

This clonotype was recorded many times. The chain links TRBV7-9 to TRBJ1-2, with a weak D call TRBD1 (5 bases). The CDR3 runs 15 residues. Trimming left V 0 bases short and J 5 bases short, with 13 bases between. The germline V gene has CDR1 SEHNR and CDR2 FQNEAQ (reference sequence). CDR3 nucleotide sequence: TGTGCCAGCAGCTTAGCGGCCGCAAAGGGGTATGGCTACACCTTC. Protein product: CASSLAAAKGYGYTF.

This chain connects TRBV2 to TRBJ2-7, with 10 nucleotides matching TRBD2. Germline loops: CDR1 SNHLY, CDR2 FYNNEI. CDR3 length: 16 amino acids. After removal of 2 bases from V and 0 bases from J, the junction contained 4 bases not matched to a gene. The CDR3 DNA sequence: TGTGCCAGCAGTGAATGGGTAGCGGGGGGCTCCTACGAGCAGTACTTC. It codes for CASSEWVAGGSYEQYF.

In regard to this clonotype: The conserved closing phenylalanine or tryptophan is absent in this CDR3, likely reflecting a read error. This rearrangement joins TRBV11-1 to TRBJ1-2; the D gene is possibly TRBD1 (5 bases). V gave up 3 bases and J gave up 2 bases, with 7 bases separating them. The CDR3 is 13 amino acids. Germline V gene sequence: CDR1 SGHAT, CDR2 FQDESV (reference sequence). The CDR3, as DNA: TGTGCCAGCAGCTTGGCAGGGAACTATGGCTACACCTCC. This translates into CASSLAGNYGYTS.

This clonotype occurred a few times. The J gene is TRBJ2-7, the V gene TRBV7-2; TRBD1 matches 7 bases. Germline CDR1 is SGHTA and CDR2 is FQGNSA. The CDR3 is 15 residues long. V lost 5 bases, J lost 2 bases, and 9 bases stayed unmatched. The CDR3 loop reads CASSALTGQPYEQYF. The DNA for the CDR3 is TGTGCCAGCAGCGCGCTGACAGGGCAACCCTACGAGCAGTACTTC. Full variable domain (remainder filled in from reference TRBV7-2 and TRBJ2-7): GAGVSQSPSNKVTEKGKDVELRCDPISGHTALYWYRQSLGQGLEFLIYFQGNSAPDKSGLPSDRFSAERTGGSVSTLTIQRTQQEDSAVYLCASSALTGQPYEQYFGPGTRLTVT.